The following is a T cell receptor (beta chain) sequence with its context. From germline, CDR1 is LNHDA and CDR2 SQIVND (reference sequence). This CDR3 has 14 residues. Deletions cut 1 base from V and 0 bases from J, with 6 bases between. Assay used: immunoSEQ multiplex PCR; TCRdb lists only in-frame clones, some missing. This table has 70,000 to 95,000 clones, about 89% appearing once. This sample was included in a study of T cell responses to AZD1222 COVID-19 vaccine. The specimen was peripheral blood, collected 28 days after the second AZD1222 dose. The clonotype originates from an adult who received the AZD1222 COVID-19 vaccine. V is TRBV19 and J is TRBJ1-1; D gene unclear. In nucleotides, the CDR3 is TGTGCCAGTAGTATAGGCCCAGTGAACACTGAAGCTTTCTTT. The encoded protein is CASSIGPVNTEAFF.